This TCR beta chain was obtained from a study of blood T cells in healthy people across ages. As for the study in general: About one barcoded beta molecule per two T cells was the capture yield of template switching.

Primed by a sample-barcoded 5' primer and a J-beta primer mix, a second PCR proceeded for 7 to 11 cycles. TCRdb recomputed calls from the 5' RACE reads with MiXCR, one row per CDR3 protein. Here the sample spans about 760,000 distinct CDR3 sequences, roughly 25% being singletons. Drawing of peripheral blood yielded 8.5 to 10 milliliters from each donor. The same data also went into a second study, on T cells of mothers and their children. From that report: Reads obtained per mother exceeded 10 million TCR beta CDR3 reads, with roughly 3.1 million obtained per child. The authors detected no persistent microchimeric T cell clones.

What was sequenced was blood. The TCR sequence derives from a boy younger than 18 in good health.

CDR3 bases: TGTGCCAGCAGTTACCCGACCGGGACAGGGAATTTCGATGGCTACACCTTC. Translation: CASSYPTGTGNFDGYTF. This chain joins TRBV6-2 or TRBV6-3 and TRBJ1-2, with 9 bases aligning to TRBD1. Germline V gene lookup returns CDR1 MNHEY and CDR2 SVGEGT. The ends lost 2 bases at V and 6 bases at J; junction bases unmatched: 13. There are 17 residues in the CDR3.